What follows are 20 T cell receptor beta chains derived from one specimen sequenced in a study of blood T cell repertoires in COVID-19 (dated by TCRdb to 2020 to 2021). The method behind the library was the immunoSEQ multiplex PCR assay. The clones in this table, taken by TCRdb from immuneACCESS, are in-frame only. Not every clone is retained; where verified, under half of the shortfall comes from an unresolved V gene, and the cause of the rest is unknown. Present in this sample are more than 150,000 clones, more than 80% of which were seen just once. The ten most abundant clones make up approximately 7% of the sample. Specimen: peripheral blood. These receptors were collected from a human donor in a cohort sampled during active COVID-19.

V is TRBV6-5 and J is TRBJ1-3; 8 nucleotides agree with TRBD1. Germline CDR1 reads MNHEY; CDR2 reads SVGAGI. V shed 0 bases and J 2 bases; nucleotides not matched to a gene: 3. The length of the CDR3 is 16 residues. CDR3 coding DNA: TGTGCCAGCAGTTACTCGAGGGACAGGACTGGAAACACCATATATTTT. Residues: CASSYSRDRTGNTIYF.

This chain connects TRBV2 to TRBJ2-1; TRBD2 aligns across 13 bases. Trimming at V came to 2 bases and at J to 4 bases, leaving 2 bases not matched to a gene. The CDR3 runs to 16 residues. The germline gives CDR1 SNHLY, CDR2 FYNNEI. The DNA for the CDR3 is TGTGCCAGCAGTGAATGGACTAGCGGGGGTTACAATGAGCAGTTCTTC. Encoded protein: CASSEWTSGGYNEQFF.

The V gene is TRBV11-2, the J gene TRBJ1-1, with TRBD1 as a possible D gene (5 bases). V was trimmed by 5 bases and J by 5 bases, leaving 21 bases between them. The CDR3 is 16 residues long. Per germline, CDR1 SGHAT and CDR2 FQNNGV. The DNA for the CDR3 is TGTGCCAGCAGCCCACTTAGAGGCAAACAGGATACTGAAGCTTTCTTT. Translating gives CASSPLRGKQDTEAFF.

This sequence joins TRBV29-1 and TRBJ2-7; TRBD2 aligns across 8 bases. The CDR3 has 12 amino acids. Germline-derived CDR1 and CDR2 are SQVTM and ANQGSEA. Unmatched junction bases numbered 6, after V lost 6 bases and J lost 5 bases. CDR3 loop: CSVAPAGDEQYF. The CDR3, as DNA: TGCAGCGTCGCACCAGCGGGGGACGAGCAGTACTTC.

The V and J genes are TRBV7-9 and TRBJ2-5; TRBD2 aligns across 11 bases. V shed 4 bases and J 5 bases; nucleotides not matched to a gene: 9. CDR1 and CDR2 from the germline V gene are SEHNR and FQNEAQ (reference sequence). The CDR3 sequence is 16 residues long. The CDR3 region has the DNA TGTGCCAGCAGCTACACTGGGACTAGCGGTAGGGAGACCCAGTACTTC. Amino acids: CASSYTGTSGRETQYF.

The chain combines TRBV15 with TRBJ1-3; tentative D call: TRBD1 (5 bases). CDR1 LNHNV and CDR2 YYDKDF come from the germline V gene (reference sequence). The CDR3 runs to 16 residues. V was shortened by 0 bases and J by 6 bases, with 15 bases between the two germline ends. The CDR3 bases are TGTGCCACCAGCAGAGATCCCGGGGCGCGGGAAAACACCATATATTTT. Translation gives CATSRDPGARENTIYF.

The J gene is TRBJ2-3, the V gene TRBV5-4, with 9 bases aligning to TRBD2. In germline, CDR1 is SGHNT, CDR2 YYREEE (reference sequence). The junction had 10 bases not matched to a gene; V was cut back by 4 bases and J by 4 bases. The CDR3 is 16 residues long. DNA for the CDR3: TGTGCCAGCAGCCCCGTAGCGGGGGTCAACCCAGATACGCAGTATTTT. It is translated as CASSPVAGVNPDTQYF.

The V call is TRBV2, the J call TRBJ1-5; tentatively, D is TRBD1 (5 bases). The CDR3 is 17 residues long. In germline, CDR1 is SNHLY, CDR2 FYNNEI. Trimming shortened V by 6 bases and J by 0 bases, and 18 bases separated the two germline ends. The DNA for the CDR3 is TGTGCCAGCAGCGACCCGGGGGGGTCGTATAGCAATCAGCCCCAGCATTTT. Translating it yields CASSDPGGSYSNQPQHF.

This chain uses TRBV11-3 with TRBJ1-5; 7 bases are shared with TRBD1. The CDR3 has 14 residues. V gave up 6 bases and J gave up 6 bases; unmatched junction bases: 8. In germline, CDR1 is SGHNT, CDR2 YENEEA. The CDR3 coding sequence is TGTGCCAGCAGTCGAATCCGGGACAGTCAGCCCCAGCATTTT. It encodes CASSRIRDSQPQHF.

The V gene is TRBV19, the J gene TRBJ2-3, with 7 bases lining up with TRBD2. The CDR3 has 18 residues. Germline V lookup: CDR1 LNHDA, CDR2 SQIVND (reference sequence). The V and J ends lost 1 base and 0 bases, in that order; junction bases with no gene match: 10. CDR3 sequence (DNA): TGTGCCAGTAGTATAGCGGCAGCGGCGGGGGAAAGCACAGATACGCAGTATTTT. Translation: CASSIAAAAGESTDTQYF. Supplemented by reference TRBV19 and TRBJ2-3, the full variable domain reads DGGITQSPKYLFRKEGQNVTLSCEQNLNHDAMYWYRQDPGQGLRLIYYSQIVNDFQKGDIAEGYSVSREKKESFPLTVTSAQKNPTAFYLCASSIAAAAGESTDTQYFGPGTRLTVL.

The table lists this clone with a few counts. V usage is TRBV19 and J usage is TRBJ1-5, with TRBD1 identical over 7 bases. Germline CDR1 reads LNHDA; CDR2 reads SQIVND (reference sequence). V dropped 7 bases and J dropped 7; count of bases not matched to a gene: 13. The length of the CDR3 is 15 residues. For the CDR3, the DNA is TGTGCCAGTACCCTGCGAGGGGGCCTTGAGCAGCCCCAGCATTTT. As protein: CASTLRGGLEQPQHF. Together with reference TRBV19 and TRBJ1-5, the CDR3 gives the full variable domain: DGGITQSPKYLFRKEGQNVTLSCEQNLNHDAMYWYRQDPGQGLRLIYYSQIVNDFQKGDIAEGYSVSREKKESFPLTVTSAQKNPTAFYLCASTLRGGLEQPQHFGDGTRLSIL.

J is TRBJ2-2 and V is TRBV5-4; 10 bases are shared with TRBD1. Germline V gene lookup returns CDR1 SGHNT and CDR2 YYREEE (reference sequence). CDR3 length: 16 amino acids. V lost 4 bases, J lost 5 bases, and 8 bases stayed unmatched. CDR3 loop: CASSQRQGAGTGELFF. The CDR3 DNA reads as TGTGCCAGCAGCCAGAGACAGGGGGCGGGGACCGGGGAGCTGTTTTTT.

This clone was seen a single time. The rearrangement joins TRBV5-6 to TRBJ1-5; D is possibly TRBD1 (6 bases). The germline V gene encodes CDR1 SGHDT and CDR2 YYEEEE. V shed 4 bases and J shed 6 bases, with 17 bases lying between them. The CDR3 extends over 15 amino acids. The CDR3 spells CASSLTGFGFQPQHF. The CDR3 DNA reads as TGTGCCAGCAGCCTAACAGGGTTTGGATTTCAGCCCCAGCATTTT.

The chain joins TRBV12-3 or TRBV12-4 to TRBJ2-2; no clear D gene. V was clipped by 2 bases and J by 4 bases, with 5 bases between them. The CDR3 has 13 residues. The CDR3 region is CASSLIVTGELFF. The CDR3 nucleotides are TGTGCCAGCAGTTTAATAGTCACCGGGGAGCTGTTTTTT.

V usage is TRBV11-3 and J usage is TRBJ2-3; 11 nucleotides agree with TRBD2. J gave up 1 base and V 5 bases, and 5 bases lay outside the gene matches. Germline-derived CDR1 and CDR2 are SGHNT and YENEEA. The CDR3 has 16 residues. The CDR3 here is CASSQGTSGRTDTQYF. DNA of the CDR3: TGTGCCAGCAGCCAAGGGACTAGCGGTCGCACAGATACGCAGTATTTT.

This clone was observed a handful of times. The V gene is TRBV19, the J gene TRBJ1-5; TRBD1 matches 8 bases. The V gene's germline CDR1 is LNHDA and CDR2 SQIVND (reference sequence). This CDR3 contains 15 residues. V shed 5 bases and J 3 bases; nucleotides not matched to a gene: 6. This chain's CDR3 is CASSLDRGNNQPQHF. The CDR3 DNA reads TGTGCCAGTAGTCTTGACAGGGGTAACAATCAGCCCCAGCATTTT.

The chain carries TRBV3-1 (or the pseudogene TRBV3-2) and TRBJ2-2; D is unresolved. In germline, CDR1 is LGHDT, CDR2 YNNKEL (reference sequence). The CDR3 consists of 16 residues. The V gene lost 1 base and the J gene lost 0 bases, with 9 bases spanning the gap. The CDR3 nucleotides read TGTGCCAGCAGCCAAGTGTTACTCTCGAACACCGGGGAGCTGTTTTTT. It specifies CASSQVLLSNTGELFF.

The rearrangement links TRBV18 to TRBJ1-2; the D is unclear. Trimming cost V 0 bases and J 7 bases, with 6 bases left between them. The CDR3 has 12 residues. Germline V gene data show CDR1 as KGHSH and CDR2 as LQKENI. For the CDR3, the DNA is TGTGCCAGCTCACCACCGCAGCGTGGCTACACCTTC. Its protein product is CASSPPQRGYTF.

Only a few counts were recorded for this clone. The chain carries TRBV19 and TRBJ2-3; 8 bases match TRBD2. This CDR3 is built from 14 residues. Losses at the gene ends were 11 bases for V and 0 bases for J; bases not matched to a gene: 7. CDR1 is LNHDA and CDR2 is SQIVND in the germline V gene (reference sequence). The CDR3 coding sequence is TGTGCCTCCCGCGGGGGGCTGAGCACAGATACGCAGTATTTT. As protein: CASRGGLSTDTQYF.

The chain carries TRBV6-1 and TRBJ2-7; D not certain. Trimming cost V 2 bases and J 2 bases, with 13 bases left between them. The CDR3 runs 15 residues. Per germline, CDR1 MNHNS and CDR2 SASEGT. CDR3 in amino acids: CASSEYGRRAYEQYF. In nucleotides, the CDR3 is TGTGCCAGCAGTGAATATGGTAGACGGGCCTACGAGCAGTACTTC.